This T cell receptor beta chain was captured by sequencing in a study of T-cell memory formation after mild COVID-19. This CDR3 contains 14 residues. With 6 bases clipped from V and 9 bases from J, the junction kept 7 bases outside the gene matches. The V gene's germline CDR1 is ENHRY and CDR2 SYGVKD. This clonotype was found a few times. Its antigen is not known. Study results and caveats: Day 37-peaking second-wave clones had unconfirmed SARS-CoV-2 specificity.

Researchers used 5'RACE with constant-segment primers to make TCR alpha and TCR beta cDNA libraries that carry sample barcodes and UMIs. Each CDR3 protein is one row after TCRdb ran MiXCR on the 5' RACE reads. The sample gives roughly 400,000 distinct CDR3 sequences, approximately 18% of which show up once; about 22% is in the top ten. The chain links TRBV10-3 to TRBJ2-1, with 11 bases fitting TRBD1. This TCR derives from a man aged 18-30 years who had mild COVID-19 (a few samples of this study predate the infection). Cell type and time point are not known. Input material: PBMCs or a T cell subset sorted from them (not recorded which). The CDR3: CAIRRDRGEGEQFF. CDR3 DNA: TGTGCCATCAGACGGGACAGGGGGGAGGGTGAGCAGTTCTTC.